Presented here are 22 T cell receptor beta chains from one specimen sequenced in a study of blood T cells in healthy people across ages. The second PCR ran roughly 7 to 12 cycles with a sample-barcoded 5' primer and J-beta primers. TCRdb processed the 5' RACE reads anew with MiXCR; each CDR3 protein has one entry. The sample shows about 500,000 distinct CDR3 sequences, around 24% of them seen only once. These same records also appear under a second study, on T cells of mothers and their children.

The sample taken for sequencing was blood. The source is a boy younger than 18 in good health.

The chain carries TRBV7-2 and TRBJ2-5; 10 nucleotides agree with TRBD2. TRBJ2-7 matches the DNA end more closely, so the J call is doubtful. The CDR3 consists of 15 residues. CDR1 SGHTA and CDR2 FQGNSA come from the germline V gene. CDR3 region: CASSLELAGRYEQYV. The CDR3 nucleotides are TGTGCCAGCAGCTTAGAACTAGCGGGACGGTACGAGCAGTACGTC.

The chain combines TRBV3-1 with TRBJ1-6; no reliable D call. V was trimmed by 1 base and J by 14 bases, leaving 9 bases between them. This CDR3 has 12 amino acids. Germline V lookup: CDR1 LGHDT, CDR2 YNNKEL (reference sequence). This CDR3 is CASSQAARALHF. The CDR3 DNA reads TGTGCCAGCAGCCAAGCGGCCAGAGCCCTCCACTTT.

This clonotype was seen a few times. The CDR3 does not end in the conserved phenylalanine or tryptophan, so this is likely a read error. The chain links TRBV12-3 or TRBV12-4 to TRBJ2-2; 10 nucleotides line up with TRBD1. CDR3 length: 16 residues. V shed 6 bases and J 5 bases; nucleotides not matched to a gene: 9. As DNA, the CDR3 is TGTGCCAGCAGCCCGGGGGGGACAGGGGTTACCGGGGAGCTGTTTATT. It specifies CASSPGGTGVTGELFI.

V and J are TRBV6-5 and TRBJ2-5; 11 bases map to TRBD2. The end of the DNA is better explained by TRBJ2-7, so the J call may be wrong. The CDR3 is made up of 15 amino acids. CDR1 is MNHEY and CDR2 is SVGAGI in the germline V gene. The CDR3 DNA sequence: TGTGCCAGCAGATACCTACTAGCGGGGGACTACGAGCAGTACTTC. It specifies CASRYLLAGDYEQYF.

This clonotype was seen only a few times. The V call is TRBV4-3, the J call TRBJ2-5; D is unresolved. The CDR3 totals 13 residues. Germline V gene data show CDR1 as LGHNA and CDR2 as YSLEER. The V end was cut by 1 base, the J end by 5 bases, with 8 bases between. CDR3 DNA: TGCGCCAGCAGCCAAGGTTTTCGGGAGACCCAGTACTTC. It specifies CASSQGFRETQYF.

This clonotype has a handful of counts. The CDR3 protein is CASSPGLRDNEQFF. The DNA for the CDR3 is TGCGCCAGCAGCCCGGGCTTACGAGACAATGAGCAGTTCTTC. This chain uses TRBV4-3 with TRBJ2-1; D is uncertain. V was trimmed by 4 bases and J by 5 bases, leaving 12 bases between them. The CDR3 covers 14 residues. Germline V gene data show CDR1 as LGHNA and CDR2 as YSLEER.

The chain links TRBV7-9 to TRBJ2-7; D ambiguous. V was cut by 5 bases and J by 7 bases, with 9 bases left in between. CDR1 is SEHNR, CDR2 FQNEAQ, per germline (reference sequence). The CDR3 has 11 amino acids. CDR3: CASSPRDEQYF. CDR3 coding DNA: TGTGCCAGCAGCCCCCGCGATGAGCAGTACTTC.

DNA for the CDR3: TGCAGCGTTGGTGAGGGGGCGGGATGGAACACTGAAGCTTTCTTT. Translated, it gives CSVGEGAGWNTEAFF. The chain uses TRBV29-1 and TRBJ1-1; 7 positions match TRBD1. CDR3 length: 15 amino acids. Germline CDR1 is SQVTM and CDR2 is ANQGSEA. V trimming: 4 bases; J trimming: 1 base; junction bases outside the gene matches: 9.

This clonotype was counted ten times or more. V gene TRBV20-1 combines with J gene TRBJ2-3; D is uncertain. CDR3 length: 15 amino acids. Germline lookup yields CDR1 DFQATT and CDR2 SNEGSKA (reference sequence). Trimming cost V 2 bases and J 4 bases, with 16 bases left between them. The CDR3: CSARPSSPWADTQYF. In DNA form, the CDR3 reads TGCAGTGCTAGACCCTCCTCACCCTGGGCAGATACGCAGTATTTT.

The genes are TRBV20-1 and TRBJ1-2; maybe TRBD1 (6 bases). CDR3 length: 13 residues. The germline V gene encodes CDR1 DFQATT and CDR2 SNEGSKA (reference sequence). V was cut by 5 bases and J by 6 bases, with 16 bases left in between. The CDR3 nucleotides are TGCAGTGCTCACGAACAGGGAATCCATGGCTACACCTTC. This translates into CSAHEQGIHGYTF.

This clonotype was found a few times. The genes are TRBV29-1 and TRBJ1-2; D might be TRBD1 (5 bases). This CDR3 contains 11 residues. The V gene lost 6 bases and the J gene lost 8 bases, with 13 bases spanning the gap. Germline CDR1 and CDR2: SQVTM and ANQGSEA. CDR3 loop: CSVIQGPGYTF. The DNA of the CDR3 is TGCAGCGTGATCCAGGGCCCGGGCTACACCTTC.

The chain uses TRBV11-2 and TRBJ2-5, with D possibly matching TRBD2 (6 bases). The J call may be incorrect, as the DNA end agrees better with TRBJ2-1. The CDR3 consists of 15 residues. Germline assignment: CDR1 SGHAT and CDR2 FQNNGV. CDR3 bases: TGTGCCAGCACCACGATAGCGGAAAATTACAATGAGCAGTTCTTC. Translating gives CASTTIAENYNEQFF.

This chain uses TRBV9 with TRBJ2-3; the match to TRBD2 covers 8 bases. The germline CDR1 and CDR2 sequences are SGDLS and YYNGEE. The trim removed 5 bases at V and 4 bases at J, leaving 6 bases unmatched. The CDR3 has 14 residues. CDR3 amino acids: CASSAGGAADTQYF. DNA for the CDR3: TGTGCCAGCAGTGCCGGGGGGGCGGCAGATACGCAGTATTTT.

The sample holds a few counts of this clonotype. V and J are TRBV5-1 and TRBJ1-2, with 7 bases matching TRBD1. The CDR3 loop spans 15 amino acids. Trimming cost V 0 bases and J 4 bases; bases outside gene matches: 6. Germline V gene lookup returns CDR1 SGHRS and CDR2 YFSETQ. The CDR3 is CASSLGTGAFYGYTF. The CDR3 coding sequence is TGCGCCAGCAGCTTGGGAACAGGGGCTTTCTATGGCTACACCTTC. Combining the CDR3 with reference TRBV5-1 and TRBJ1-2 gives the whole variable domain KAGVTQTPRYLIKTRGQQVTLSCSPISGHRSVSWYQQTPGQGLQFLFEYFSETQRNKGNFPGRFSGRQFSNSRSEMNVSTLELGDSALYLCASSLGTGAFYGYTFGSGTRLTVV.

A few counts support this clonotype. V usage is TRBV28 and J usage is TRBJ2-5, with TRBD1 matching over 10 bases. From germline, CDR1 is MDHEN and CDR2 SYDVKM. The CDR3 has 13 residues. Losses at the gene ends were 9 bases for V and 5 bases for J; bases not matched to a gene: 6. CDR3 loop: CASSGQGLETQYF. CDR3 coding DNA: TGTGCCAGTTCGGGACAGGGGCTGGAGACCCAGTACTTC.

The gene calls are TRBV28 and TRBJ2-1; 7 positions agree with TRBD2. CDR3 length equals 15 residues. Losses at the gene ends were 3 bases for V and 13 bases for J; bases not matched to a gene: 15. Germline V gives CDR1 MDHEN, CDR2 SYDVKM. CDR3: CASSFPLGGSLEQFF. In DNA, the CDR3 is TGTGCCAGCAGTTTCCCCCTCGGCGGGAGTTTGGAACAGTTCTTC.

V gene TRBV5-1 combines with J gene TRBJ2-2; possible D gene TRBD1, 6 bases. Germline values: CDR1 SGHRS, CDR2 YFSETQ. Trimming stripped 3 bases from V and 6 bases from J, with 9 bases between. This CDR3 region has 13 residues. The CDR3 DNA follows: TGCGCCAGCAGCTATGGACAGCCCGGGGAGCTGTTTTTT. This codes for CASSYGQPGELFF.

V gene TRBV28 combines with J gene TRBJ2-1; 10 bases map to TRBD2. CDR3 length: 14 residues. In germline, CDR1 is MDHEN, CDR2 SYDVKM. Trimming removed 8 bases from V and 9 bases from J; junction bases left unmatched: 10. This chain's CDR3 is CASATSGATLEQFF. In nucleotides, the CDR3 is TGTGCCAGCGCAACTAGCGGGGCCACCCTTGAGCAGTTCTTC.

This sequence joins TRBV11-3 and TRBJ2-3; 7 bases are a match to TRBD2. With 4 bases clipped from V and 5 bases from J, the junction kept 9 bases outside the gene matches. The CDR3 totals 15 residues. The germline V gene encodes CDR1 SGHNT and CDR2 YENEEA. CDR3 DNA sequence: TGTGCCAGCAGCTCACGGACTAGTGGGGAAGATACGCAGTATTTT. Its protein product is CASSSRTSGEDTQYF.

The chain uses TRBV5-6 and TRBJ2-5; 7 positions agree with TRBD2. Near its end, the DNA agrees better with TRBJ2-1, so the J call may be wrong. The V gene's germline CDR1 is SGHDT and CDR2 YYEEEE. This CDR3 has 13 amino acids. The CDR3 DNA reads TGTGCCAGCAGCTTCGGACTAGGCAATGAGCAGTTCTTC. Translating it yields CASSFGLGNEQFF.

The table lists this clonotype with a few counts. J is TRBJ2-1 and V is TRBV6-2 or TRBV6-3; TRBD2 matches 10 bases. The V segment lost 6 bases and the J segment 5 bases; nucleotides outside the gene matches: 7. Germline V lookup: CDR1 MNHEY, CDR2 SVGEGT. This CDR3 contains 15 residues. Written as DNA, the CDR3 is TGTGCCAGCAGCCTCGGGACTAGCGTAAACAATGAGCAGTTCTTC. Its translation: CASSLGTSVNNEQFF.

This clonotype was counted a few times. The rearrangement links TRBV28 to TRBJ2-5; perhaps TRBD1 as D (6 bases). The DNA end is a closer match to TRBJ2-7, so the J assignment may be wrong. CDR3 size: 15 residues. Germline V gene sequence: CDR1 MDHEN, CDR2 SYDVKM. The DNA of the CDR3 is TGTGCCAGCAGTGGGTACAGGGAGTACTCCTACGAGCAGTACTTC. It specifies CASSGYREYSYEQYF.